Following are 2 T cell receptor beta chains from one sample sequenced in a study of blood T cell repertoires in COVID-19. Profiling relied on immunoSEQ multiplex PCR, and the TCRdb table lists in-frame clones only, not all of them. The data contain about 89,000 clones, approximately 75% of them singletons. Material for sequencing was peripheral blood. The receptors originated from a woman older than 75 with acute or convalescent COVID-19.

The chain carries TRBV30 and TRBJ1-3; no definite D call. The germline V gene encodes CDR1 GTSNPN and CDR2 SVGIG (reference sequence). Trimming stripped 0 bases from V and 0 bases from J, with 15 bases between. The CDR3 is 17 amino acids. DNA for the CDR3: TGTGCCTGGAGTGTTCCCCAGGCCCTAAACTCTGGAAACACCATATATTTT. It specifies CAWSVPQALNSGNTIYF.

This clone appeared once. The genes are TRBV6-2 or TRBV6-3 and TRBJ2-1; D not resolved. Germline lookup yields CDR1 MNHEY and CDR2 SVGEGT. Deletions cut 0 bases from V and 8 bases from J, with 14 bases between. This CDR3 has 15 residues. This chain's CDR3 is CASSYSPTVGDEQFF. CDR3 in DNA: TGTGCCAGCAGTTACTCGCCAACAGTTGGCGATGAGCAGTTCTTC.